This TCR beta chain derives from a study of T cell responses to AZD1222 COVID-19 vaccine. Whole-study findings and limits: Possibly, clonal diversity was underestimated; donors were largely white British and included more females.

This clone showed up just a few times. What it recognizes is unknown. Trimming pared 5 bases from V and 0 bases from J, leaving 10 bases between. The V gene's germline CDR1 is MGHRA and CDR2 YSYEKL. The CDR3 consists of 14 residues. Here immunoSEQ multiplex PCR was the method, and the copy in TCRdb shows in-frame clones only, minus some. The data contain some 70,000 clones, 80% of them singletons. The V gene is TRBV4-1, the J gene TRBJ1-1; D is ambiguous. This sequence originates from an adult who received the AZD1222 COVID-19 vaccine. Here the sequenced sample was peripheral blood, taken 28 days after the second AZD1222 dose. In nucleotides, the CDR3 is TGCGCCAGCAGCAACCTCCTAATGAACACTGAAGCTTTCTTT. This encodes CASSNLLMNTEAFF.